This TCR beta chain comes out of a study of identical twins. The CDR3 has 16 amino acids. The germline V and J ends were trimmed by 2 bases and 0 bases, with 14 bases remaining between them. Germline V gene lookup returns CDR1 MGHDK and CDR2 SYGVNS. General study findings and limits: Analyses based on zero insertions could be partly confounded by invariant MAIT and iNKT cells. Conclusions were based on cross-sectional statistical analysis, without following the same donors.

A note on this clonotype: Its antigen is unknown.

MiXCR, applied by TCRdb to the 5' RACE reads, yields one record per CDR3 protein. Among 350,000 to 400,000 distinct CDR3 sequences listed, approximately 9.1% were seen once. The specimen sequenced was naive T cells sorted from blood. This sequence originates from a woman aged 50 to 65 in good health. The chain joins TRBV25-1 to TRBJ2-7, with a possible D match to TRBD2 (6 bases). As DNA, the CDR3 is TGTGCCAGCAGTGAAGGAGGTAGCGGTTTCTCCTACGAGCAGTACGTC. Its translation: CASSEGGSGFSYEQYV.